This T cell receptor (beta chain) was obtained from a study of graft-versus-host responses after intestinal transplantation. Germline V CDR1 and CDR2: LNHDA, SQIVND (reference sequence). Trimming stripped 0 bases from V and 4 bases from J, with 12 bases between. CDR3 length equals 15 residues. The assay was immunoSEQ multiplex PCR, and TCRdb's table has in-frame clones only and misses some. In the table there are about 82,000 clones, roughly 89% of which are singletons. Notes on this clone: Its antigen is still unknown.

This TCR derives from a human donor who received an intestinal transplant. The sample in question was unstimulated CD4+ T cells sorted from spleen or lymph node cells, obtained before intestinal transplant. The chain is built from TRBV19 and TRBJ2-5; D is perhaps TRBD2 (5 bases). The CDR3 loop reads CASSIDAGQPETQYF. CDR3 nucleotide sequence: TGTGCCAGTAGTATAGACGCGGGCCAGCCAGAGACCCAGTACTTC.